These 8 T cell receptor beta chains originate from one sample sequenced in a study of blood T cell repertoires in COVID-19. Clones were sequenced by immunoSEQ multiplex PCR, and TCRdb holds only the in-frame ones, with some missing. The table records 100,000 to 150,000 clones, 88% of them present only once. Sequenced material: peripheral blood. The receptors originated from a human donor in a cohort sampled during active COVID-19.

The chain couples TRBV5-6 to TRBJ2-7; D is perhaps TRBD2 (7 bases). There are 14 residues in the CDR3. The V gene's germline CDR1 is SGHDT and CDR2 YYEEEE. Between the trimmed V and J ends, which lost 3 bases and 5 bases, there was a span of 15 bases. CDR3 sequence reads: CASSSWGGADEQYF. In nucleotides, the CDR3 is TGTGCCAGCAGCTCCTGGGGGGGCGCGGACGAGCAGTACTTC. The whole variable domain, remainder taken from reference TRBV5-6 and TRBJ2-7, is DAGVTQSPTHLIKTRGQQVTLRCSPKSGHDTVSWYQQALGQGPQFIFQYYEEEERQRGNFPDRFSGHQFPNYSSELNVNALLLGDSALYLCASSSWGGADEQYFGPGTRLTVT.

This chain links TRBV11-2 with TRBJ2-6, with a tentative D call TRBD2 (7 bases). With 8 bases removed from V and 0 bases from J, the gap between germline ends came to 20 bases. CDR1 SGHAT and CDR2 FQNNGV come from the germline V gene. This CDR3 comprises 18 residues. The CDR3 bases are TGTGCCAGCGGGAAGGGAGGGGGGACGATCTCTGGGGCCAACGTCCTGACTTTC. Its protein product is CASGKGGGTISGANVLTF.

This clone was seen a few times. The chain joins TRBV9 to TRBJ1-6; D is perhaps TRBD1 (6 bases). Trimming took off 0 bases at V and 7 bases at J, with 8 bases between the two ends. This CDR3 is built from 14 residues. CDR1 is SGDLS and CDR2 is YYNGEE in the germline V gene. CDR3 loop: CASSVVGANSPLHF. The CDR3 DNA reads as TGTGCCAGCAGCGTAGTGGGGGCCAATTCACCCCTCCACTTT. The variable domain in full, with the rest retrieved from reference TRBV9 and TRBJ1-6, is DSGVTQTPKHLITATGQRVTLRCSPRSGDLSVYWYQQSLDQGLQFLIQYYNGEERAKGNILERFSAQQFPDLHSELNLSSLELGDSALYFCASSVVGANSPLHFGNGTRLTVT.

V and J are TRBV19 and TRBJ2-5; a possible D gene is TRBD1 (5 bases). V was trimmed by 3 bases and J by 1 base, leaving 9 bases between them. The CDR3 covers 14 residues. The V gene's germline CDR1 is LNHDA and CDR2 SQIVND (reference sequence). The CDR3 DNA is TGTGCCAGTAGTATCCAGGGCACCCAAGAGACCCAGTACTTC. Translation: CASSIQGTQETQYF.

The gene calls are TRBV10-3 and TRBJ2-7, with D possibly matching TRBD2 (7 bases). V lost 10 bases and J lost 7, with 20 bases in between. Germline loops: CDR1 ENHRY, CDR2 SYGVKD. The CDR3 covers 13 residues. CDR3 in amino acids: CATRGGEMGEQYF. Here the CDR3 DNA reads TGTGCCACTAGAGGGGGGGAGATGGGAGAGCAGTACTTC.

V gene TRBV24-1 combines with J gene TRBJ1-2; D is unclear. The germline V gene encodes CDR1 KGHDR and CDR2 SFDVKD. V lost 4 bases and J lost 1, with 3 bases in between. This CDR3 spans 12 amino acids. In nucleotides, the CDR3 is TGTGCCACCAGTGACCGTAACTATGGCTACACCTTC. This codes for CATSDRNYGYTF.

The chain couples TRBV6-6 to TRBJ2-3, with 9 bases lining up with TRBD2. This CDR3 comprises 16 residues. Trimming removed 5 bases from V and 1 base from J; junction bases left unmatched: 7. Germline V CDR1 and CDR2: MNHNY, SVGAGI (reference sequence). The CDR3: CASSRAAGGGTDTQYF. DNA of the CDR3: TGTGCCAGCAGTCGAGCCGCGGGGGGGGGCACAGATACGCAGTATTTT.

V is TRBV29-1 and J is TRBJ2-3; 7 bases fit TRBD1. Germline CDR1 and CDR2: SQVTM and ANQGSEA. V shed 6 bases and J 1 base; nucleotides not matched to a gene: 10. The CDR3 is 15 residues long. The CDR3 bases are TGCAGCGTGGGGACAGCCGGCCCCGGCACAGATACGCAGTATTTT. As protein: CSVGTAGPGTDTQYF.